This T cell receptor (beta chain) is from a study of blood T cells in healthy people across ages. Overall study results and limits: The recorded TCR beta diversity per million T cells decreased in a roughly linear manner with age. Relative to aged donors, long-lived donors carried more naive CD4+ cells and displayed higher diversity. Researchers said unsorted PBMCs prevented a conclusive naive versus antigen-experienced comparison.

There are a few counts of this clonotype. The antigen is not known. Combining a sample-barcoded 5' primer with a J-beta primer mix, a second PCR ran for roughly 7 to 12 cycles. TCRdb passed the 5' RACE reads through MiXCR, listing each CDR3 protein once. The data show about 1.6 million distinct CDR3 sequences, roughly 30% seen once. This CDR3 spans 15 amino acids. Germline V gives CDR1 SGHKS, CDR2 YYEKEE (reference sequence). V was shortened by 2 bases and J by 0 bases, with 11 bases between the two germline ends. The material sequenced was blood. The clonotype originates from a woman in her twenties or thirties in good health. V usage is TRBV5-5 and J usage is TRBJ1-1, with D unclear. The CDR3 coding sequence is TGTGCCAGCAGCTTATCATCCGGATTGAACACTGAAGCTTTCTTT. As protein: CASSLSSGLNTEAFF.